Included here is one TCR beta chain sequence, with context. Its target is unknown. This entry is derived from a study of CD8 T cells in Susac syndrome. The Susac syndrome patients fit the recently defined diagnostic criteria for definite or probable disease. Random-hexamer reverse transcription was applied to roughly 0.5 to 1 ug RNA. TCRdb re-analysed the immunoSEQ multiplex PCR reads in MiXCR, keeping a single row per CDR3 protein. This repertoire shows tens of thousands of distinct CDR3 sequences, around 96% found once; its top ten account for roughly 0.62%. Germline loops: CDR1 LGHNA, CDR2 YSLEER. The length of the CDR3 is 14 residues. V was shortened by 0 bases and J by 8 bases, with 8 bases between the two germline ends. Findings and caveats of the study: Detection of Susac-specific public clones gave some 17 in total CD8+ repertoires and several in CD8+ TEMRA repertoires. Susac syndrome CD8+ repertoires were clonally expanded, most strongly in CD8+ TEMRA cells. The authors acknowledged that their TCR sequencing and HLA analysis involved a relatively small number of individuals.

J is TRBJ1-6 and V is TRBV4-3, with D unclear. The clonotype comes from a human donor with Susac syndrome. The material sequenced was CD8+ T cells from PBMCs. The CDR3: CASSQEEDYSPLHF. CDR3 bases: TGCGCCAGCAGCCAAGAGGAGGACTATTCACCCCTCCACTTT.